This paragraph covers one TCR beta chain sequence. This may be a read error, as it is one base from a much larger clone. The conserved phenylalanine or tryptophan is not found at the CDR3 terminus, so this likely reflects a read error. TCRdb ran MiXCR on the multiplex PCR reads and lists one entry per CDR3 protein. The sample yields under 150,000 distinct CDR3 sequences, about a fifth seen once. This sample was taken from a study of breast tumors, draining lymph nodes, adjacent tissues. Axillary draining lymph nodes of breast cancer patients supplied the node samples. CDR1 and CDR2 from the germline V gene are MGHRA and YSYEKL. This CDR3 has 16 residues.

The receptor's source is a female donor with breast cancer. Some clones in this sample may be carry-over from other donors' samples. The chain carries TRBV4-1 and TRBJ2-1; D ambiguous. The specimen was axillary lymph node tissue. The CDR3 DNA follows: TGTGCCAGCAGCTTGGGGTTAAGGAGCTCCTACAATGAGCAGTTCCTC. Its translation: CASSLGLRSSYNEQFL.